The 30 T cell receptor beta chains below all came from one sample that was sequenced in a study of regulatory T cells in long-lasting Graves disease. TCR beta libraries were built with iRepertoire HTBI primers and Arm-PCR of CDR3 regions. MiXCR was run by TCRdb on the multiplex PCR reads, yielding one entry per CDR3 protein. The sample holds over 400,000 distinct CDR3 sequences, 14% seen once. Described time point: newly diagnosed GD, antithyroid drugs for less than 3 months. After RNA was extracted from PBMCs, the TCR library was made from it. A further study also used this sample, focusing on T cells in Graves' hyperthyroidism and ophthalmopathy.

The starting material was peripheral blood mononuclear cells (PBMCs), obtained at new diagnosis, from a patient treated with antithyroid drugs. These receptor sequences come from a woman between 45 and 60 years old with Graves disease.

This clonotype was counted at least ten times. The rearrangement joins TRBV27 to TRBJ2-7; 10 bases fit TRBD2. Germline V gene lookup returns CDR1 MNHEY and CDR2 SMNVEV (reference sequence). The CDR3 runs 15 residues. V gave up 3 bases and J gave up 5 bases; unmatched junction bases: 7. The CDR3 region has the DNA TGTGCCAGCAGTTTGGGCGGGACTAGCGTCCACGAGCAGTACTTC. It specifies CASSLGGTSVHEQYF.

Details on this clonotype: With a far larger clone one base away, a read error is the likely cause. The genes are TRBV7-6 and TRBJ2-7; the match to TRBD2 covers 9 bases. Germline CDR1 SGHVS, CDR2 FNYEAQ. The CDR3 extends over 14 amino acids. The CDR3 DNA reads as TGTGCCAGCAGCCTTAGCGGGAGCTCCCACGAGCAGTACTTC. Protein sequence: CASSLSGSSHEQYF.

This clonotype was counted only a few times. The chain uses TRBV14 and TRBJ1-1; no definite D call. The CDR3 length is 10 residues. V lost 4 bases and J lost 8, with 5 bases in between. The germline CDR1 and CDR2 sequences are SGHDN and FVKESK. DNA for the CDR3: TGTGCCAGCAGCCGGTCAGAAGCTTTCTTT. Protein product: CASSRSEAFF.

The table lists this clonotype with a few counts. The chain uses TRBV4-1 and TRBJ1-1; maybe TRBD1 (5 bases). This CDR3 is built from 16 residues. The germline gives CDR1 MGHRA, CDR2 YSYEKL. V lost 1 base and J lost 0, with 12 bases in between. As DNA, the CDR3 is TGCGCCAGCAGCCAAGGCCAGGGCCTGATGAACACTGAAGCTTTCTTT. This encodes CASSQGQGLMNTEAFF.

This clonotype has at least ten counts. The chain employs TRBV13 and TRBJ1-5; D is uncertain. This CDR3 region has 14 residues. V lost 5 bases and J 5 bases, leaving 13 bases between the germline ends. CDR1 PRHDT and CDR2 FYEKMQ come from the germline V gene (reference sequence). The chain's CDR3 is CASSPVERDQPQHF. The DNA of the CDR3 is TGTGCCAGCAGCCCGGTGGAGCGGGATCAGCCCCAGCATTTT.

The chain links TRBV7-8 to TRBJ2-2, with 8 nucleotides matching TRBD2. The trim removed 0 bases at V and 7 bases at J, leaving 4 bases unmatched. The CDR3 is made up of 15 amino acids. Germline CDR1 reads SGHVS; CDR2 reads FQNEAQ. CDR3 in DNA: TGTGCCAGCAGCTTAGCGGGACTAGTTATCGGGGAGCTGTTTTTT. Encoded protein: CASSLAGLVIGELFF.

This clonotype was seen only a few times. V gene TRBV5-1 combines with J gene TRBJ2-1, with D maybe TRBD2 (6 bases). This CDR3 region has 14 residues. CDR1 is SGHRS, CDR2 YFSETQ, per germline. V was cut by 0 bases and J by 7 bases, with 11 bases left in between. In nucleotides, the CDR3 is TGCGCCAGCAGCTTGGCCACTAGCCCTAATGAGCAGTTCTTC. As protein: CASSLATSPNEQFF.

This clonotype showed up just a few times. The chain recombines TRBV4-1 with TRBJ2-1; 7 bases fit TRBD2. Looked up from germline, CDR1 is MGHRA and CDR2 is YSYEKL. Trimming took 2 bases from V and 6 from J; bases not matched to a gene: 7. The CDR3 is 15 residues long. Written as DNA, the CDR3 is TGCGCCAGCAGCCAACGAATCTTAGCGGGCAATGAGCAGTTCTTC. Its translation is CASSQRILAGNEQFF.

This clonotype has ten or more counts. This rearrangement joins TRBV27 to TRBJ2-7, with 10 bases that match TRBD1. CDR1 and CDR2 (germline): MNHEY, SMNVEV (reference sequence). V lost 3 bases to trimming and J lost 3 bases; unmatched junction nucleotides: 5. The CDR3 has 15 amino acids. Written as DNA, the CDR3 is TGTGCCAGCAGTTTCCCGGGACAGGGGATCTACGAGCAGTACTTC. Encoded protein: CASSFPGQGIYEQYF.

Notes on this clonotype: A read error is possible here, since a much larger clone lies one base away. The chain is built from TRBV7-9 and TRBJ2-7; D uncertain. Deletions cut 1 base from V and 5 bases from J, with 3 bases between. The CDR3 sequence is 11 residues long. Per germline, CDR1 SEHNR and CDR2 FQNEAQ (reference sequence). The CDR3 DNA sequence: TGTGCCAGCAGCTTAGACCACGAGCAGTACTTC. Translating it yields CASSLDHEQYF.

Concerning this clonotype: One end of the junction is discordant with germline, which a read error may explain. The CDR3 protein is CASSLRSATAAFF. CDR3 in DNA: TGTGCCAGCAGCTTACGGTCCGCTACTGCAGCTTTCTTT. The chain couples TRBV5-5 to TRBJ1-1; D gene ambiguous. This CDR3 comprises 13 residues. In germline, CDR1 is SGHKS, CDR2 YYEKEE (reference sequence).

The V and J genes are TRBV7-9 and TRBJ2-6, with TRBD1 as a possible D gene (6 bases). This CDR3 contains 16 residues. The germline gives CDR1 SEHNR, CDR2 FQNEAQ (reference sequence). Trimming took off 4 bases at V and 2 bases at J, with 12 bases between the two ends. The CDR3, as DNA: TGTGCCAGCAGCTGGCTACAGGGCGCTGGGGCCAACGTCCTGACTTTC. Protein product: CASSWLQGAGANVLTF. The whole variable domain, remainder taken from reference TRBV7-9 and TRBJ2-6, is DTGVSQNPRHKITKRGQNVTFRCDPISEHNRLYWYRQTLGQGPEFLTYFQNEAQLEKSRLLSDRFSAERPKGSFSTLEIQRTEQGDSAMYLCASSWLQGAGANVLTFGAGSRLTVL.

This clonotype was found many times. This chain joins TRBV7-8 and TRBJ2-1, with D perhaps matching TRBD2 (6 bases). CDR1 and CDR2 (germline): SGHVS, FQNEAQ. V gave up 5 bases and J gave up 4 bases, with 18 bases separating them. The CDR3 sequence is 16 residues long. The CDR3 coding sequence is TGTGCCAGCAGCGCGATTGAGCGGGTGAAATACAATGAGCAGTTCTTC. This encodes CASSAIERVKYNEQFF.

This clonotype was seen at least ten times. The V call is TRBV5-1, the J call TRBJ2-7, with D perhaps matching TRBD1 or TRBD2 (5 bases each). Trimming stripped 5 bases from V and 4 bases from J, with 19 bases between. The CDR3 runs to 15 residues. Germline V gene lookup returns CDR1 SGHRS and CDR2 YFSETQ. CDR3 DNA sequence: TGCGCCAGCAGTACGACGGAGAGGGGAACTTACGAGCAGTACTTC. It yields the protein CASSTTERGTYEQYF.

In its sample, this clonotype was seen many times. The V gene is TRBV6-1, the J gene TRBJ1-6; D is unresolved. CDR1 is MNHNS, CDR2 SASEGT, per germline. The CDR3 runs 16 residues. Trimming removed 6 bases at V and 7 bases at J, with 19 bases between. The CDR3 here is CASRSSLGGENSPLHF. CDR3 nucleotide sequence: TGTGCCAGCAGGAGCTCCTTGGGCGGTGAGAATTCACCCCTCCACTTT.

This clonotype showed up many times. The rearrangement links TRBV6-1 to TRBJ1-1; possibly TRBD1 for D (6 bases). This CDR3 has 15 residues. Germline CDR1 is MNHNS and CDR2 is SASEGT. Trimming shortened V by 6 bases and J by 2 bases, and 16 bases separated the two germline ends. The CDR3 DNA is TGTGCCAGCAGGGACGGGGGGGCAGGAAACACTGAAGCTTTCTTT. This gives the protein CASRDGGAGNTEAFF.

This rearrangement joins TRBV3-1 to TRBJ2-7; no reliable D call. Germline loops: CDR1 LGHDT, CDR2 YNNKEL (reference sequence). The CDR3 totals 12 residues. Trimming pared 4 bases from V and 6 bases from J, leaving 10 bases between. The CDR3 sequence: CASSPGEGEQYF. CDR3 in DNA: TGTGCCAGCAGCCCCGGAGAAGGCGAGCAGTACTTC.

This clonotype occurred many times. The CDR3 here is CASSAPGTANYEQYF. The CDR3 bases are TGTGCCAGCAGTGCCCCCGGGACAGCCAACTACGAGCAGTACTTC. The chain has TRBV28 and TRBJ2-7, with 7 bases fitting TRBD1. CDR1 MDHEN and CDR2 SYDVKM come from the germline V gene. The J segment lost 3 bases and the V segment lost 5 bases, leaving 10 bases of the junction unmatched. CDR3 size: 15 residues.

This clonotype appeared many times. The CDR3 loop reads CASSTRGGLAKNIQYF. DNA of the CDR3: TGTGCCAGCAGCACCCGGGGCGGACTAGCCAAAAACATTCAGTACTTC. The J gene is TRBJ2-4, the V gene TRBV7-9; either TRBD1 or TRBD2 may supply D (5 bases each). The ends were cut back, 5 bases at V and 0 bases at J, with 14 bases in the middle. The CDR3 spans 16 residues. Germline CDR1 reads SEHNR; CDR2 reads FQNEAQ (reference sequence).

In the case of this clonotype: The germline gene is not matched at one end of the junction; a read error may be the cause. The rearrangement joins TRBV14 to TRBJ2-1; TRBD2 matches at 11 bases. The CDR3 length is 15 residues. The germline gives CDR1 SGHDN, CDR2 FVKESK. This CDR3 is CASSRIAGGSREEFF. The CDR3 DNA sequence: TGTGCCAGCAGCCGGATAGCGGGAGGGTCCCGTGAGGAGTTCTTC.

The chain couples TRBV24-1 to TRBJ1-2; 7 bases map to TRBD1. After removal of 3 bases from V and 6 bases from J, the junction contained 3 bases not matched to a gene. The CDR3 spans 13 residues. In germline, CDR1 is KGHDR, CDR2 SFDVKD. The CDR3 loop reads CATSDTGVDGYTF. CDR3 nucleotides: TGTGCCACCAGTGATACAGGGGTAGATGGCTACACCTTC.

The V and J genes are TRBV5-1 and TRBJ1-3; D perhaps matches TRBD1 (6 bases). This CDR3 spans 16 amino acids. Germline V gene data show CDR1 as SGHRS and CDR2 as YFSETQ. Trimming pared 4 bases from V and 3 bases from J, leaving 17 bases between. The CDR3 loop reads CASSTTTGNYGNTIYF. The CDR3 DNA reads as TGCGCCAGCAGCACCACTACAGGGAACTATGGAAACACCATATATTTT.

The V gene is TRBV7-9, the J gene TRBJ2-3; D perhaps matches TRBD2 (7 bases). The V gene's germline CDR1 is SEHNR and CDR2 FQNEAQ (reference sequence). V was cut by 5 bases and J by 4 bases, with 22 bases left in between. The CDR3 has 17 amino acids. In DNA, the CDR3 is TGTGCCAGCAGCCCGGAGGGGGGCGGGAGAAAGGCAGATACGCAGTATTTT. This translates into CASSPEGGGRKADTQYF.

This clonotype was recorded a few times. The chain recombines TRBV20-1 with TRBJ2-3, with 12 bases lining up with TRBD2. The CDR3 is 17 residues long. J was trimmed by 6 bases and V by 1 base; bases with no gene match: 11. From germline, CDR1 is DFQATT and CDR2 SNEGSKA (reference sequence). DNA of the CDR3: TGCAGTGCTAGAGGGACTAGCGGGACCACTCGAATCGATACGCAGTATTTT. Translated: CSARGTSGTTRIDTQYF.

About this clonotype: At one boundary the junction diverges from the germline segment, which might be a read error. The chain carries TRBV5-5 and TRBJ2-1, with D perhaps assigned TRBD1 or TRBD2 (5 bases each). The germline V gene encodes CDR1 SGHKS and CDR2 YYEKEE (reference sequence). CDR3 length: 14 residues. Here the CDR3 reads CASSPRPRGDEQSF. CDR3 DNA sequence: TGTGCCAGCAGCCCCAGGCCCCGAGGGGATGAGCAGTCCTTC. The full variable domain, completed using reference TRBV5-5 and TRBJ2-1, is DAGVTQSPTHLIKTRGQQVTLRCSPISGHKSVSWYQQVLGQGPQFIFQYYEKEERGRGNFPDRFSARQFPNYSSELNVNALLLGDSALYLCASSPRPRGDEQSFGPGTRLTVL.

This clonotype was found once. The gene calls are TRBV19 and TRBJ2-1; weak D call: TRBD2 (6 bases). Trimming shortened V by 1 base and J by 2 bases, and 12 bases separated the two germline ends. The germline CDR1 and CDR2 sequences are LNHDA and SQIVND (reference sequence). The CDR3 totals 16 residues. The CDR3 loop is CASSIGAGSPYNEQFF. The CDR3 nucleotides are TGTGCCAGTAGTATAGGGGCCGGGAGCCCCTACAATGAGCAGTTCTTC.

This clonotype was seen at least ten times. J is TRBJ2-6 and V is TRBV3-1; TRBD1 might be the D (6 bases). The V gene lost 2 bases and the J gene lost 4 bases, with 9 bases spanning the gap. In germline, CDR1 is LGHDT, CDR2 YNNKEL (reference sequence). The CDR3 extends over 15 amino acids. The CDR3 here is CASSQQGYGANVLTF. In DNA, the CDR3 is TGTGCCAGCAGCCAACAGGGGTACGGGGCCAACGTCCTGACTTTC.

The chain couples TRBV5-6 to TRBJ1-6, with a weak D call TRBD1 (5 bases). The germline V gene encodes CDR1 SGHDT and CDR2 YYEEEE. The CDR3 has 14 residues. V was clipped by 3 bases and J by 10 bases, with 14 bases between them. CDR3 nucleotides: TGTGCCAGCAGCTCCGGTGGTCGGGGGTCACCCCTCCACTTT. It yields the protein CASSSGGRGSPLHF.

In this sample, this clonotype turned up many times. The rearrangement links TRBV2 to TRBJ2-5, with 7 bases identical to TRBD1. J was trimmed by 2 bases and V by 5 bases; bases with no gene match: 8. Germline V gene sequence: CDR1 SNHLY, CDR2 FYNNEI. This CDR3 is 15 amino acids long. This chain's CDR3 is CASSLQGQVQETQYF. DNA of the CDR3: TGTGCCAGCAGTCTACAAGGACAGGTTCAAGAGACCCAGTACTTC.

This clonotype was detected ten times or more. The CDR3 reads CASSSPTYEQYF. CDR3 in DNA: TGTGCCAGCAGTTCCCCTACCTACGAGCAGTACTTC. The V and J genes are TRBV12-3 or TRBV12-4 and TRBJ2-7; D gene uncertain. Trimming left V 4 bases short and J 2 bases short, with 6 bases between. CDR3 length: 12 residues.